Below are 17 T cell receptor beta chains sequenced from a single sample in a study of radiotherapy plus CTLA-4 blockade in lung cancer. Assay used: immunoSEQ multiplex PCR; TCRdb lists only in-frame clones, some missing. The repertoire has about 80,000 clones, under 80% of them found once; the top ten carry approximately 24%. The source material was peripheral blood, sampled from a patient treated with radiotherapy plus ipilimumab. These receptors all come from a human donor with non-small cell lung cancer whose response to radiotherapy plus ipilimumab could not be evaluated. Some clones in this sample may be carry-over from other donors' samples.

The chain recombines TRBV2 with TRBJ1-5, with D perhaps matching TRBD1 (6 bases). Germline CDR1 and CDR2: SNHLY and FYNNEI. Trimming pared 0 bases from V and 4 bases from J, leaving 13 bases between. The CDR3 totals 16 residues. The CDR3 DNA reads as TGTGCCAGCAGTGAAGCGCTTCGAGGGGGTAATCAGCCCCAGCATTTT. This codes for CASSEALRGGNQPQHF. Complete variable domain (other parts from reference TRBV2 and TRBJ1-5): EPEVTQTPSHQVTQMGQEVILRCVPISNHLYFYWYRQILGQKVEFLVSFYNNEISEKSEIFDDQFSVERPDGSNFTLKIRSTKLEDSAMYFCASSEALRGGNQPQHFGDGTRLSIL.

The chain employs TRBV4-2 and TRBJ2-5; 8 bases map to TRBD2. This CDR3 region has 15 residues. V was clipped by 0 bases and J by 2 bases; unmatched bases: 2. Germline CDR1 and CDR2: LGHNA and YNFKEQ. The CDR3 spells CASSQDPGGQETQYF. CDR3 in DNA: TGTGCCAGCAGCCAAGATCCGGGGGGGCAAGAGACCCAGTACTTC.

The CDR3 DNA is TGCGCCAGCAGCCCGACGACAATCACCGGGGAGCTGTTTTTT. Encoded protein: CASSPTTITGELFF. The chain couples TRBV5-1 to TRBJ2-2; D remains ambiguous. Germline V gene sequence: CDR1 SGHRS, CDR2 YFSETQ. The CDR3 sequence is 14 residues long. The V end was cut by 4 bases, the J end by 4 bases, with 11 bases between.

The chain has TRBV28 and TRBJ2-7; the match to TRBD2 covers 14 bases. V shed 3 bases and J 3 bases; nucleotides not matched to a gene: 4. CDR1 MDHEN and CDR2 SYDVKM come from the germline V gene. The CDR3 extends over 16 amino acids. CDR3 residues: CASSLGLAGAGYEQYF. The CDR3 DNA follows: TGTGCCAGCAGTTTGGGACTAGCGGGGGCCGGCTACGAGCAGTACTTC.

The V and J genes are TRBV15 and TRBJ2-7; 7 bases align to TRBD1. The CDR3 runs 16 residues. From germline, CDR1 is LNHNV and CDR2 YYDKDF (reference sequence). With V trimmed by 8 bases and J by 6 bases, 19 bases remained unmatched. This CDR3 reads CATVISLDRLPSEQYF. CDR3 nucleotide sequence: TGTGCCACCGTAATTTCCCTGGACAGGTTGCCGAGCGAGCAGTACTTC.

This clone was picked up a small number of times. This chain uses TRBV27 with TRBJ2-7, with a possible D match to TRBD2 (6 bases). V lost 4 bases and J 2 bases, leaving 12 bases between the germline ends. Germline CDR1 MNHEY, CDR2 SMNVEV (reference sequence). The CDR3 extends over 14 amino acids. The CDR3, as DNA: TGTGCCAGCAGTTCACTTGGGGGGACCTACGAGCAGTACTTC. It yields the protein CASSSLGGTYEQYF.

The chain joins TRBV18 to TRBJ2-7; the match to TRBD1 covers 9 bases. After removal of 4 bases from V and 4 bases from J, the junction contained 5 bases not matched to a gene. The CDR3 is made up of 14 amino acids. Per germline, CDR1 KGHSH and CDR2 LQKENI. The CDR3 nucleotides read TGTGCCAGCTCACGGGGGACAGGGATATACGAGCAGTACTTC. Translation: CASSRGTGIYEQYF.

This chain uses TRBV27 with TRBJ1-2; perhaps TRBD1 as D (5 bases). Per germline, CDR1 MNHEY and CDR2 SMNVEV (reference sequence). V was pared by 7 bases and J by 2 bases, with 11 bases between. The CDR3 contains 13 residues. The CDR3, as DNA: TGTGCCAGCACCCGGGCAGGGAACTATGGCTACACCTTC. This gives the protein CASTRAGNYGYTF.

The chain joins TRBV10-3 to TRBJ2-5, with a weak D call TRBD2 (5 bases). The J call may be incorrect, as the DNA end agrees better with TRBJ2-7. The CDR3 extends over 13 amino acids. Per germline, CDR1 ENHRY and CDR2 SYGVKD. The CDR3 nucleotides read TGTGCCATGGGAGACGTTCCCTCCTACGAGCAGTACTTC. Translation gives CAMGDVPSYEQYF.

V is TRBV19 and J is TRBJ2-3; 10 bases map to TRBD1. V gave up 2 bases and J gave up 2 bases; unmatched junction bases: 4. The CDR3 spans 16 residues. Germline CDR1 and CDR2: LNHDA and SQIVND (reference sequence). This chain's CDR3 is CASSIRQGAATDTQYF. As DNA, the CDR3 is TGTGCCAGTAGTATAAGACAGGGGGCGGCCACAGATACGCAGTATTTT.

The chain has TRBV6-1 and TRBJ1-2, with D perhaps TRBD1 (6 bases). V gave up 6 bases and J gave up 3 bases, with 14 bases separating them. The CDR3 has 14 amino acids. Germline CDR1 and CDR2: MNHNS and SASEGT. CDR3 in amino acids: CASRQGFRDYGYTF. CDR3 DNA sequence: TGTGCCAGCAGACAGGGCTTTCGTGACTATGGCTACACCTTC.

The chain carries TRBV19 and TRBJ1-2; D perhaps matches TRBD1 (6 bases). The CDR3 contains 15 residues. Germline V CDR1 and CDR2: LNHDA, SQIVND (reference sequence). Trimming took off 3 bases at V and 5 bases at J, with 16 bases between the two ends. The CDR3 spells CASSIGQGLGYGYTF. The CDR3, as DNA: TGTGCCAGTAGTATTGGGCAGGGGCTCGGGTATGGCTACACCTTC. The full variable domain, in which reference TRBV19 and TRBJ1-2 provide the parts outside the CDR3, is DGGITQSPKYLFRKEGQNVTLSCEQNLNHDAMYWYRQDPGQGLRLIYYSQIVNDFQKGDIAEGYSVSREKKESFPLTVTSAQKNPTAFYLCASSIGQGLGYGYTFGSGTRLTVV.

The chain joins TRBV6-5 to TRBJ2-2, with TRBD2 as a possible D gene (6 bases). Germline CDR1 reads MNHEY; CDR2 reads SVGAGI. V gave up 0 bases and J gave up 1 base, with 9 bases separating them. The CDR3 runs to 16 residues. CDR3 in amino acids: CASSYSGTLNTGELFF. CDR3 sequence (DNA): TGTGCCAGCAGTTACTCCGGGACTCTGAACACCGGGGAGCTGTTTTTT.

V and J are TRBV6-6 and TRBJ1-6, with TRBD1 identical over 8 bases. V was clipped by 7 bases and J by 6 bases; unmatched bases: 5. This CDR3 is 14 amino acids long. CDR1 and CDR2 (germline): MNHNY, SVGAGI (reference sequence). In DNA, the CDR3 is TGTGCCAGCACCCGTGACAGGGGTAATTCACCCCTCCACTTT. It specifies CASTRDRGNSPLHF.

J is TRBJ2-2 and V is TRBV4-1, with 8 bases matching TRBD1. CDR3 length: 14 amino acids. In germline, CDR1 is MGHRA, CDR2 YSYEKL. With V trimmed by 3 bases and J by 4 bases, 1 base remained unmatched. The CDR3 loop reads CASSHDRGTGELFF. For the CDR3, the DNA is TGCGCCAGCAGCCATGACAGGGGCACCGGGGAGCTGTTTTTT.

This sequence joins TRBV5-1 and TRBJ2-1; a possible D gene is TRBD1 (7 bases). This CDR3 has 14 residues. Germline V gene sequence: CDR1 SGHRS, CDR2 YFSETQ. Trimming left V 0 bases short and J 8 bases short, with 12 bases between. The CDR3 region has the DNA TGCGCCAGCAGCTTGGCGACAGGGAGGTATGAGCAGTTCTTC. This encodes CASSLATGRYEQFF.

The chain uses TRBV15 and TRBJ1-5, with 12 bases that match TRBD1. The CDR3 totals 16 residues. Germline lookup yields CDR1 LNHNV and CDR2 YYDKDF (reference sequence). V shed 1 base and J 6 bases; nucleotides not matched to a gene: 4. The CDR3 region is CATSRGGQGASQPQHF. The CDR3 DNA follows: TGTGCCACCAGCAGAGGGGGACAGGGGGCCAGTCAGCCCCAGCATTTT.